The 2 T cell receptor beta chains in this list originate from one sample, sequenced in a study of human CD8 memory T cell subsets. With exhausted-like traits, TPEX cells were early memory CD8+ T cells that were CCR7+ PD-1+ TIGIT+. Preparation of the TCR beta libraries relied on UMI-labeled 5' RACE. From the 5' RACE reads, TCRdb lists one entry per CDR3 protein and no DNA. This sample's table has about 6,700 distinct CDR3 sequences. The material sequenced was CD8+ T cells from PBMCs. All receptors derive from a human donor in good health.

The chain links TRBV11-3 to TRBJ2-1; TCRdb's D call of TRBD1 is untestable without DNA. Germline lookup yields CDR1 SGHNT and CDR2 YENEEA. The CDR3 is made up of 16 amino acids. The chain's CDR3 is CASSLDPRVPYNEQFF.

This chain connects TRBV7-8 to TRBJ2-1; TCRdb picks TRBD2, but there is no DNA to check that call. Germline V gene data show CDR1 as SGHVS and CDR2 as FQNEAQ. This CDR3 has 12 amino acids. The CDR3 here is CATSRGANEQFF.